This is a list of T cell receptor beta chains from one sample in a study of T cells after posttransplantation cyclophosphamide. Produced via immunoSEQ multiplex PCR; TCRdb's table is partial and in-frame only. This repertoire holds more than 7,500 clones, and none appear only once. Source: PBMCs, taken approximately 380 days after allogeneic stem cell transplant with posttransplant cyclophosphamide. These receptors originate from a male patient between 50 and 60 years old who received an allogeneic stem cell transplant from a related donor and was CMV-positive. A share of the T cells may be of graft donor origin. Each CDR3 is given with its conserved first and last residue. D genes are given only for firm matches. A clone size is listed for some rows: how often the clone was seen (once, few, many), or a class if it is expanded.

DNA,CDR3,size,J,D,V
TGTGCCAGCAGCGGGGGGTTCTACGAGCAGTACTTC,CASSGGFYEQYF,medium-sized,TRBJ2-7,.,TRBV7-9
TGCGCCAGCAGTCTAATACGACAGGGGGCGGTGGAGACCCAGTACTTC,CASSLIRQGAVETQYF,many,TRBJ2-5,TRBD1,TRBV23-1
TGTGCCAGTAGGCGGAACAGGGGCACTAATGAAAAACTGTTTTTT,CASRRNRGTNEKLFF,medium-sized,TRBJ1-4,TRBD1,TRBV19
TGTGCCAGCAGCCCCAGAGGGGGGGCCTTTTTCAATGAGCAGTTCTTC,CASSPRGGAFFNEQFF,many,TRBJ2-1,.,TRBV7-9
TGTGCCAGCAGGCCCGGGACAGGCGAAAACATTCAGTACTTC,CASRPGTGENIQYF,many,TRBJ2-4,TRBD1,TRBV2
TGTGCCAGCAGTGACTCGAGCAGGGCGACTGAAGCTTTCTTT,CASSDSSRATEAFF,medium-sized,TRBJ1-1,.,TRBV6-4
TGTGCCAGCAGTGAAGCGCTGGGGGGGGACGCCACAGATACGCAGTATTTT,CASSEALGGDATDTQYF,many,TRBJ2-3,TRBD2,TRBV2
TGTGCCAGCAGCGTAGGGGGGGGCCTTAACACCGGGGAGCTGTTTTTT,CASSVGGGLNTGELFF,many,TRBJ2-2,.,TRBV7-2
TGTGCCACCACAACGACAGGAAGCTCCTACGAGCAGTACTTC,CATTTTGSSYEQYF,many,TRBJ2-7,.,TRBV19
TGTGCCAGCAGCTTAGTCCCGGGGTACACTGAAGCTTTCTTT,CASSLVPGYTEAFF,many,TRBJ1-1,.,TRBV11-2
TGTGCCAGCAGTGAACCGTGGACAGGGCCTAATGAAAAACTGTTTTTT,CASSEPWTGPNEKLFF,many,TRBJ1-4,TRBD1,TRBV25-1
TGTGCCAGCTCACAACGGGGGGACCAGTACAATGAGCAGTTCTTC,CASSQRGDQYNEQFF,many,TRBJ2-1,TRBD2,TRBV18
TGTGCCAGCAGTCGTTCATCTCAGGGGGCCAACGTCCTGACTTTC,CASSRSSQGANVLTF,many,TRBJ2-6,.,TRBV27
TGTGCCAGCAGCCCCCTCCCGGGACAGGGGTTCCACGAGCAGTACTTC,CASSPLPGQGFHEQYF,medium-sized,TRBJ2-7,TRBD1,TRBV7-9
TGCAGCGTTGAAGGAGGCAGCGGGGGGGCCATGGGTGAGCAGTTCTTC,CSVEGGSGGAMGEQFF,.,TRBJ2-1,TRBD2,TRBV29-1
TGTGCCAGCAGCCAATCCGGGGGGACTGAAGCTTTCTTT,CASSQSGGTEAFF,many,TRBJ1-1,.,TRBV16
TGTGCCAGCAGCGTGGGGACTAGCGGGAAGAATGAGCAGTTCTTC,CASSVGTSGKNEQFF,many,TRBJ2-1,TRBD2,TRBV9
TGTGCCAGCAGTTACTCTCGGTGGTGGACTGAAGCTTTCTTT,CASSYSRWWTEAFF,many,TRBJ1-1,.,TRBV6-5
TGTGCCAGCAGTTCCGGGACAGGGAATTCTGGAAACACCATATATTTT,CASSSGTGNSGNTIYF,many,TRBJ1-3,TRBD1,TRBV27
TGTGCCAGCAGAACGGACAGGGTTTACAATGAGCAGTTCTTC,CASRTDRVYNEQFF,many,TRBJ2-1,TRBD1,TRBV6-1
TGTGCCAGCAGTCCCTGGGACAGGGGGAACACTGAAGCTTTCTTT,CASSPWDRGNTEAFF,many,TRBJ1-1,TRBD1,TRBV27
TGCGCCAGCAGCCAAGATAGGCTAGCGGGGTACACAGATACGCAGTATTTT,CASSQDRLAGYTDTQYF,many,TRBJ2-3,TRBD2,TRBV4-3
TGTGCCAGCAGCAGATCAGGGGGCTCTAACACCGGGGAGCTGTTTTTT,CASSRSGGSNTGELFF,medium-sized,TRBJ2-2,TRBD1,TRBV5-8
TGTGCCAGCTCACCACCAGGACAGGTATTAACGGGTGAAGCTTTCTTT,CASSPPGQVLTGEAFF,many,TRBJ1-1,TRBD1,TRBV18
TGTGCCAGCAGTGAGGGAGTAAACTATGGCTACACCTTC,CASSEGVNYGYTF,many,TRBJ1-2,.,TRBV25-1
TGTGCCAGCAGCGGACCGGGACAGAGCACCGGGGAGCTGTTTTTT,CASSGPGQSTGELFF,many,TRBJ2-2,TRBD1,TRBV7-2
TGCGCCAGCCGAGCTCAAGAGACCCAGTACTTC,CASRAQETQYF,many,TRBJ2-5,.,TRBV5-1
TGCGCCAGCAGCCCAAGGGAGACAGGGAGCACCGGGGAGCTGTTTTTT,CASSPRETGSTGELFF,many,TRBJ2-2,TRBD1,TRBV5-1
TGTGCCAGCAGCGTAGGACAGAATAGAGCCAAAAACATTCAGTACTTC,CASSVGQNRAKNIQYF,many,TRBJ2-4,.,TRBV9
TGCGCCAGCAGCCAAGGCCCAGCAGGACAAGAGACCCAGTACTTC,CASSQGPAGQETQYF,many,TRBJ2-5,.,TRBV4-1
TGTGCCAGCAGACCGGGCCCGGGAAGCAATCAGCCCCAGCATTTT,CASRPGPGSNQPQHF,many,TRBJ1-5,.,TRBV6-4
TGTGCCATCAGGGGGACAGGGAACAATGAGCAGTTCTTC,CAIRGTGNNEQFF,many,TRBJ2-1,TRBD1,TRBV10-3
TGCAGCGTTGAAGATGAGCGGGGTGGCTTTCGAGAGCAGTTCTTC,CSVEDERGGFREQFF,many,TRBJ2-1,TRBD2,TRBV29-1
TGTGCCAGCAGTAACTCGGACAGGCGGACCTACAATGAGCAGTTCTTC,CASSNSDRRTYNEQFF,many,TRBJ2-1,TRBD1,TRBV6-6
TGTGCCAGCAGCTTAAGCCCCAGGGTAAGGGCTGATTCACCCCTCCACTTT,CASSLSPRVRADSPLHF,many,TRBJ1-6,.,TRBV7-2
TGTGCCAGCAGTTCCCACGGGAGGAATGAAAAACTGTTTTTT,CASSSHGRNEKLFF,many,TRBJ1-4,.,TRBV27
TGTGCTAGCAGCCAACTACGGACTGATGAGCAGTTCTTC,CASSQLRTDEQFF,many,TRBJ2-1,.,TRBV7-7
TGTGCCAGCAGTGAATTAGGGGGAAGGTTCTACGAGCAGTACTTC,CASSELGGRFYEQYF,many,TRBJ2-7,.,TRBV6-1
TGTGCCAGCAGTTCCCAGGGCAACACTGAAGCTTTCTTT,CASSSQGNTEAFF,many,TRBJ1-1,.,TRBV27
TGTGCCAGCAGACACTTGGTCACGACAGGGACTTACGCAACTAATGAAAAACTGTTTTTT,CASRHLVTTGTYATNEKLFF,many,TRBJ1-4,.,TRBV21-1
TGTGCCAGCAGCTTAGCCCCCTTAACCAGGGTTGGAGAAAAACTGTTTTTT,CASSLAPLTRVGEKLFF,many,TRBJ1-4,.,TRBV7-2
TGTGCCAGCAGTGAAGTGATACGTGGGACAGGGTTCGTCAATGAGCAGTTCTTC,CASSEVIRGTGFVNEQFF,many,TRBJ2-1,TRBD1,TRBV6-1
TGCGCCAGCAGCCACGTTTTGGGAGTCCCGCTCGAAGCGGACACTGAAGCTTTCTTT,CASSHVLGVPLEADTEAFF,medium-sized,TRBJ1-1,.,TRBV4-3
TGTGCCAGCAACTTCGCCTCTACCGGGGAGCTGTTTTTT,CASNFASTGELFF,many,TRBJ2-2,.,TRBV9
TGTGCCAGCAGCGTAGGGGCACCGCATACGCAGTATTTT,CASSVGAPHTQYF,many,TRBJ2-3,.,TRBV9
TGTGCCAGCAGCCTCCGGTACGAGCAGTACTTC,CASSLRYEQYF,medium-sized,TRBJ2-7,.,TRBV7-2
TGTGCCATCAGTGAGTCACCAGGGGTTAAGAATGAAAAACTGTTTTTT,CAISESPGVKNEKLFF,many,TRBJ1-4,.,TRBV10-3
TGTGCCAGCAGCCCACGCTCTACCCCATCCTCCTACGAGCAGTACTTC,CASSPRSTPSSYEQYF,many,TRBJ2-7,.,TRBV7-2
TGTGCCAGCAGTTTCGGGGTGGATGGCTACACCTTC,CASSFGVDGYTF,medium-sized,TRBJ1-2,.,TRBV28
TGTGCCAGCAGCTGGAGGGGGGGATCCTACGAGCAGTACTTC,CASSWRGGSYEQYF,.,TRBJ2-7,.,TRBV7-9
TGTGCCAGTAGGGCAGGGTTGGACAATCAGCCCCAGCATTTT,CASRAGLDNQPQHF,many,TRBJ1-5,.,TRBV19
TGTGCCAGCAGCTTATCAGAGGGTCAGCCCCAGCATTTT,CASSLSEGQPQHF,many,TRBJ1-5,.,TRBV11-2
TGTGCCAGCAGTCCGAGGGACACCTACACCGGGGAGCTGTTTTTT,CASSPRDTYTGELFF,many,TRBJ2-2,.,TRBV27
TGTGCCATCAGTGATATGGATCGGAGGGCCACAGATACGCAGTATTTT,CAISDMDRRATDTQYF,many,TRBJ2-3,.,TRBV10-3
TGTGCCAGCAGCTTACGGGGGGACAGGAAAGCTTTCTTT,CASSLRGDRKAFF,many,TRBJ1-1,TRBD1,TRBV7-2